This TCR beta chain was retrieved from a study of patients and donors after allogeneic stem cell transplantation. TCRdb redid the calling of the RT-PCR reads with MiXCR, one entry per CDR3 protein. This table holds about 200,000 distinct CDR3 sequences, more than 35% found once. With 4 bases clipped from V and 3 bases from J, the junction kept 5 bases outside the gene matches. Germline V gives CDR1 SGHTA, CDR2 FQGTGA. This CDR3 is built from 15 residues. This TCR came from a human donor who was either an allogeneic HSCT recipient or a stem cell or donor lymphocyte infusion donor (not recorded which). It is not recorded whose cells these are; they may come from a transplant donor. What was sequenced was blood, either unsorted or a sorted T cell fraction (not recorded which). This chain connects TRBV7-3 to TRBJ1-1; 10 bases are shared with TRBD1. CDR3: CASSSTGQGYTEAFF. The CDR3 DNA is TGTGCCAGCAGCTCCACGGGACAGGGGTACACTGAAGCTTTCTTT.